This T cell receptor beta chain was recovered during a study of cytomegalovirus exposure and HLA in healthy donors. Study-level background: The roughly 120 million unique TCR beta sequences, from about 190 million T cells, were found by an earlier analysis.

Overall study results and limits: Later on, a genetic analysis was performed. It linked a missense variant in DCLRE1C with V- and J-gene trimming of TCR beta.

In regard to this clone: Its specificity is not known.

Among the donors, all were healthy bone marrow donors. Primers for the PCR totalled 60 Vbeta and 13 Jbeta. TCRdb keeps only in-frame clones here, not all; method: immunoSEQ multiplex PCR. This table holds 100,000 or so clones, around 80% found once. With 9 bases clipped from V and 4 bases from J, the junction kept 6 bases outside the gene matches. The CDR3 runs 13 residues. CDR1 and CDR2 (germline): KGHSH, LQKENI. The clonotype comes from a woman aged 40 to 50 in good health and CMV-seronegative. The specimen was PBMCs. The chain is built from TRBV18 and TRBJ1-5; 7 bases align to TRBD1. CDR3 DNA: TGTGCCAGTTCGACAGGGTTAAATCAGCCCCAGCATTTT. The encoded protein is CASSTGLNQPQHF.